The 19 T cell receptor delta chains presented below share a single source sample, sequenced in a study of γδ T cells in repeated Plasmodium falciparum infection (dated by TCRdb to the early 2020s). For bulk TCR repertoire analysis, Vgamma9/Vdelta2+ and Vdelta2-negative gammadelta T cell populations were flow-sorted out of peripheral blood mononuclear cells. Library generation was performed with multiplex PCR. The instrument given in TCRdb is Illumina MiSeq. TCRdb recomputed clones from the public reads with CATT; identical DNA rows were then combined. Present in this sample are 85,000 to 100,000 delta-chain clones, over 0.75% of which were seen just once. 9.5% to 10% of the sample is taken by the ten largest. Material: gamma-delta T cells from blood. These receptors came from a pool of human donors (malaria-infected and uninfected, not separated).

About this clone: The translation of this DNA and the TCRdb protein of a much larger clone differ at residue 18, probably owing to a read error; the protein shown here is translated from the DNA. This chain links TRDV2 with TRDJ1, with D tentatively TRDD3 (6 bases). The J gene was missing in TCRdb and was found by matching the end of the DNA to germline. Germline-derived CDR1 and CDR2 are GEAIGNYY and EKD. This CDR3 is 22 amino acids long. The CDR3 sequence is CACDTLRDGGTNTGDYTVKLIF. CDR3 nucleotides: TGTGCCTGTGACACTTTAAGGGATGGGGGGACCAATACAGGGGACTACACCGTTAAACTCATCTTT.

In its sample, this clone was seen a few times. For this DNA, TCRdb reports the protein of a much larger clone, which diverges at residue 11, most likely from a read error; the protein presented here is translated directly from the DNA. CDR3 sequence reads: CACDTVIRAGADKLIF. CDR3 DNA: TGTGCCTGTGACACCGTTATTCGTGCGGGCGCCGATAAACTCATCTTT. The V and J genes are TRDV2 and TRDJ1, with no clear D. TCRdb supplies no J gene; here it was assigned by aligning the nucleotide sequence to germline. CDR1 is GEAIGNYY, CDR2 EKD, per germline. This CDR3 spans 16 amino acids. Trimming shortened V by 0 bases and J by 3 bases, and 16 bases separated the two germline ends.

This clone was detected a few times. A far larger clone is off by one base, so a read error is likely. Within the sample, other DNA sequences also encode this same CDR3. The J gene is TRDJ1, the V gene TRDV2, with D possibly TRDD2 on 6 matching bases. No J segment appears in TCRdb, so it was assigned here by matching the sequence to germline. Germline CDR1 GEAIGNYY, CDR2 EKD. V lost 3 bases and J 5 bases, leaving 39 bases between the germline ends. The CDR3 sequence is 22 residues long. The CDR3 protein is CACDFLVNGDGGPSPDGDKLIF. The DNA for the CDR3 is TGTGCCTGTGACTTCCTCGTTAACGGGGACGGGGGCCCTTCCCCCGACGGTGATAAACTCATCTTT.

The sample holds a few counts of this clone. The likely explanation is a read error, given a far larger clone one base away. Other DNA sequences in the sample encode the same CDR3. The chain couples TRDV1 to TRDJ1; D unresolved. Germline values: CDR1 TSWWSYY, CDR2 QGS. This CDR3 has 13 residues. V gave up 3 bases and J gave up 8 bases, with 13 bases separating them. In nucleotides, the CDR3 is TGTGCTCTTGGGGAGCGATCCCCGGGGAAACTCATCTTT. It encodes CALGERSPGKLIF.

On this clone itself: This is likely an artifact of a read error, given a far larger clone one base away. J gene calling gave no result, while the V gene is TRDV1; the table's D gene call, TRDD3, was not cross checked with the DNA. Germline CDR1 reads TSWWSYY; CDR2 reads QGS. The CDR3 is made up of 18 amino acids. Here the CDR3 reads CALGDSYVRGLGAPKLIF. CDR3 nucleotides: TGTGCTCTTGGGGACAGTTACGTAAGGGGACTGGGGGCCCCTAAACTCATATTT.

This clone has more than one count but fewer than ten. A read error is possible here, since a much larger clone lies one base away. The V call is TRDV1, the J call TRDJ1; D is uncertain. V was shortened by 0 bases and J by 3 bases, with 32 bases between the two germline ends. Germline V lookup: CDR1 TSWWSYY, CDR2 QGS. The length of the CDR3 is 22 residues. DNA for the CDR3: TGTGCTCTTGGGGAACTGAGCACCCAAAGTCGGCCTTGGTTCCCCATAGCCGATAAACTCATCTTT. It is translated as CALGELSTQSRPWFPIADKLIF.

This clone was seen many times. The chain links TRDV1 to TRDJ1, with 9 bases matching TRDD2. The CDR3 runs 19 residues. V was pared by 1 base and J by 4 bases, with 16 bases of the junction left unmatched. CDR1 and CDR2 from the germline V gene are TSWWSYY and QGS. The chain's CDR3 is CALGEPWAFLRGDGDKLIF. DNA of the CDR3: TGTGCTCTTGGGGAACCTTGGGCCTTCCTACGGGGGGATGGCGATAAACTCATCTTT.

There are many counts of this clone. The protein in TCRdb stems from a much larger clone and differs at residue 3 from this DNA's translation, likely a read error; here the protein is translated from the DNA. This chain uses TRDV2 with TRDJ1; 10 nucleotides align to TRDD3. This CDR3 region has 19 residues. Germline-derived CDR1 and CDR2 are GEAIGNYY and EKD. For the CDR3, the DNA is TGTGCCCGTGACTCCGTTTTGATCCCTACTGGGGGATTCACCGATAAACTCATCTTT. This gives the protein CARDSVLIPTGGFTDKLIF.

There are a few counts of this clone. Translating this DNA gives a protein that differs at residue 10 from the TCRdb one, which belongs to a much larger clone; a read error is likely, and the protein shown is this translation. V usage is TRDV1 and J usage is TRDJ1; TRDD3 might be the D (5 bases). No J segment appears in TCRdb, so it was assigned here by matching the sequence to germline. Germline CDR1 reads TSWWSYY; CDR2 reads QGS. The length of the CDR3 is 21 residues. V was trimmed by 1 base and J by 2 bases, leaving 29 bases between them. The CDR3 loop reads CALGERRYLSTGVHCTDKLIF. CDR3 nucleotides: TGTGCTCTTGGGGAACGTCGGTACCTTTCTACGGGGGTCCACTGTACCGATAAACTCATCTTT.

This clone was detected only a few times. This DNA's translation differs at residue 9 from TCRdb's protein, which comes from a much larger clone; a read error is likely, and the protein shown is translated from the DNA. The rearrangement links TRDV1 to TRDJ1; D gene ambiguous. The J gene is absent in TCRdb and was assigned here via DNA matching to germline. The length of the CDR3 is 18 residues. V lost 3 bases and J 2 bases, leaving 22 bases between the germline ends. Germline CDR1 is TSWWSYY and CDR2 is QGS. CDR3 coding DNA: TGTGCTCTTGGGGACTTTCCACCGTATCCTGGTCGAACCGATAAACTCATCTTT. Its protein is CALGDFPPYPGRTDKLIF.

Worth noting for this clone: This likely came from a read error, as a far larger clone is one base away. Other nucleotide sequences from this sample produce the same CDR3. J is TRDJ1 and V is TRDV2; possible D gene TRDD3, 5 bases. The J gene was missing in TCRdb and was found by matching the end of the DNA to germline. Germline V gene data show CDR1 as GEAIGNYY and CDR2 as EKD. The CDR3 consists of 20 residues. Written as DNA, the CDR3 is TGTGCCTGTGACACCGTGGGTACTGGTCCACTTGTTTCTTACACCGACAAACTCATCTTT. Residues: CACDTVGTGPLVSYTDKLIF.

This clone was detected only a few times. With a far larger clone one base away, a read error is the likely cause. Other nucleotide sequences in the sample specify the same CDR3. The chain joins TRDV1 to TRDJ1; 7 bases agree with TRDD2. The J gene, left out of TCRdb, was set here by checking the DNA against germline. The length of the CDR3 is 18 residues. CDR1 is TSWWSYY and CDR2 is QGS in the germline V gene. CDR3 amino acids: CALGELFPSSLTIRKLIF. The DNA for the CDR3 is TGCGCTCTTGGGGAACTTTTTCCTTCCTCCCTTACGATCAGGAAACTCATCTTT.

In regard to this clone: TCRdb's protein for this DNA is that of a much larger clone and differs from the translation at residue 6, likely a read error; the protein shown is the DNA translation. V usage is TRDV1 and J usage is TRDJ1; 9 nucleotides match TRDD3. The J gene, not given by TCRdb, was assigned here from a germline match of the nucleotide sequence. The CDR3 runs to 22 residues. CDR1 and CDR2 from the germline V gene are TSWWSYY and QGS. With V trimmed by 3 bases and J by 4 bases, 27 bases remained unmatched. CDR3 sequence reads: CALGDVSRPSQKWGDTGDKLIF. DNA of the CDR3: TGTGCTCTTGGGGACGTTTCACGGCCTTCCCAAAAGTGGGGGGATACCGGCGATAAACTCATCTTT.

This clone was counted a few times. One base separates it from a far larger clone, so it is likely a read error. The same CDR3 also results from other DNA sequences found in this sample. The V segment is TRDV2, and no J call was made; the tabulated D call, TRDD3, remains unverified against the DNA. CDR3 size: 16 residues. Germline V gene data show CDR1 as GEAIGNYY and CDR2 as EKD. CDR3 bases: TGTGCCTGTGACCGCCTAGGATACCTTAACACCGATAAACTCATCTTC. Protein sequence: CACDRLGYLNTDKLIF.

There are a few counts of this clone. It differs at one base from a far larger clone, so likely a read error. Other DNA sequences in this specimen translate into the identical CDR3. The chain couples TRDV2 to TRDJ2; 7 bases fit TRDD3. TCRdb is silent on the J gene; assignment here came from matching the DNA to germline. The germline V gene has CDR1 GEAIGNYY and CDR2 EKD. After removal of 7 bases from V and 0 bases from J, the junction contained 31 bases not matched to a gene. The length of the CDR3 is 23 residues. The CDR3 DNA is TGTGCCTGCGCCAAAAGAAAACTTGGTCCGGGCTGGGGGTTTCCCTCTTTGACAGCACAACTCTTCTTT. Amino acid sequence: CACAKRKLGPGWGFPSLTAQLFF.

A note on this clone: The mismatch at residue 4 between this DNA's translation and the TCRdb protein of a much larger clone likely reflects a read error; the protein shown is translated from the DNA. The V gene is TRDV2, the J gene TRDJ1; no reliable D call. The J gene, left out of TCRdb, was set here by checking the DNA against germline. Germline loops: CDR1 GEAIGNYY, CDR2 EKD. This CDR3 region has 13 residues. The CDR3 sequence is CACGTGLGCRLIF. The CDR3 region has the DNA TGTGCCTGTGGCACCGGATTGGGCTGTAGACTCATCTTT.

This clone came up a few times. A far larger clone lies a single base away; this is likely a read error. Other DNA sequences within the sample encode an identical CDR3. This chain connects TRDV1 to TRDJ1, with TRDD3 identical over 7 bases. CDR1 TSWWSYY and CDR2 QGS come from the germline V gene. V gave up 6 bases and J gave up 4 bases; unmatched junction bases: 5. The CDR3 sequence is 13 residues long. CDR3 residues: CALGRGMVDKLIF. The CDR3 DNA follows: TGTGCTCTTGGCAGGGGGATGGTCGATAAACTCATCTTT.

This clone occurred a few times. Given a far larger clone just one base away, this is likely a sequencing read error. Other nucleotide sequences in the sample specify the same CDR3. The rearrangement uses TRDV1 and TRDJ1; 8 bases align to TRDD3. TCRdb leaves out the J gene; it was filled in here by matching the DNA to germline. Germline CDR1 reads TSWWSYY; CDR2 reads QGS. The CDR3 runs to 19 residues. CDR3 DNA: TGCGCTCTTGGCCCGAGGGTCCTACAGGCGGGATACGGGACCGATAAACTCATCTTT. It translates to CALGPRVLQAGYGTDKLIF.

This clone was seen at least ten times. This chain joins TRDV2 and TRDJ1; the match to TRDD3 covers 9 bases. Germline lookup yields CDR1 GEAIGNYY and CDR2 EKD. V shed 1 base and J 2 bases; nucleotides not matched to a gene: 10. This CDR3 is built from 17 residues. The CDR3 bases are TGTGCCTGTGACACGTACTGGGGGAAACCCGGAACCGATAAACTCATCTTT. Translating it yields CACDTYWGKPGTDKLIF.